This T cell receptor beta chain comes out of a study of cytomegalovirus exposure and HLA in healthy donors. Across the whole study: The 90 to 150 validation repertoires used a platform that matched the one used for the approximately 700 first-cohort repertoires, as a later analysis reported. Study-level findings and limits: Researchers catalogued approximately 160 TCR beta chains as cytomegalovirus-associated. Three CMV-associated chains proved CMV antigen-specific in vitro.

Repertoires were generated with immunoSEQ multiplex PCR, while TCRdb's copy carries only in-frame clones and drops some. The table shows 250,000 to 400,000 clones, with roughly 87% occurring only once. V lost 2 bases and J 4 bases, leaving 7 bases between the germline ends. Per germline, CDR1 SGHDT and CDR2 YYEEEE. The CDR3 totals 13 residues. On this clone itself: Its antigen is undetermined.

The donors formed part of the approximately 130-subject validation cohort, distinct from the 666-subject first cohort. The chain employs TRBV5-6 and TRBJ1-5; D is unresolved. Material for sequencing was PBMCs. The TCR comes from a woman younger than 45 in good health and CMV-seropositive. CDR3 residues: CASSLGRNQPQHF. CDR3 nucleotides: TGTGCCAGCAGCTTAGGACGGAATCAGCCCCAGCATTTT.